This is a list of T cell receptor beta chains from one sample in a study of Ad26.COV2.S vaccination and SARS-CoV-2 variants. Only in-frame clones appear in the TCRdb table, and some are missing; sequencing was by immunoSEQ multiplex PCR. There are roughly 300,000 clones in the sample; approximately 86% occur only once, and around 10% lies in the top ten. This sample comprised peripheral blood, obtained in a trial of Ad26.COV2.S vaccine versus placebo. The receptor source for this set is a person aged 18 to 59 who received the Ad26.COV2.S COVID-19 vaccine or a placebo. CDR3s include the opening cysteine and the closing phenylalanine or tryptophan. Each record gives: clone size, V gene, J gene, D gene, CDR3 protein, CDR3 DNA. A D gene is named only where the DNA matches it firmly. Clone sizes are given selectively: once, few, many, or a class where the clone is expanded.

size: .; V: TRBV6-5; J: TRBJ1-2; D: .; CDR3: CASSPPGNYGYTF; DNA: TGTGCCAGCAGTCCTCCGGGAAACTATGGCTACACCTTC
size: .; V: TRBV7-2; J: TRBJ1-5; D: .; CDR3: CASSLAFHSNQPQHF; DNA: TGTGCCAGCAGCTTAGCCTTTCATAGCAATCAGCCCCAGCATTTT
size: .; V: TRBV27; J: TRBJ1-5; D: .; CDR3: CASSPGRTNQPQHF; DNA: TGTGCCAGCAGTCCGGGGCGGACCAATCAGCCCCAGCATTTT
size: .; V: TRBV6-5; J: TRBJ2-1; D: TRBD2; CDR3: CASTHLGGGEQFF; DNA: TGTGCCAGCACCCACCTGGGGGGGGGTGAGCAGTTCTTC
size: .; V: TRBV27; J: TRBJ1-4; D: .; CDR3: CASSAGVLKKLFF; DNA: TGTGCCAGCAGCGCCGGAGTGTTAAAAAAACTGTTTTTT
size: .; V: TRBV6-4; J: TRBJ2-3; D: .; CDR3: CASSDSGIPGDTQYF; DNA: TGTGCCAGCAGTGACTCCGGGATCCCGGGAGATACGCAGTATTTT
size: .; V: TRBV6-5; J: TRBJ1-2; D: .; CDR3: CASREVQTYGYTF; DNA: TGTGCCAGCAGGGAGGTTCAGACCTATGGCTACACCTTC
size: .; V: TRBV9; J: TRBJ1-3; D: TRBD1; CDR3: CASSAWDRAGNTIYF; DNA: TGTGCCAGCAGCGCATGGGACAGGGCTGGAAACACCATATATTTT
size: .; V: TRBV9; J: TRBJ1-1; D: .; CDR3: CASSVGGDPRRAFF; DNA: TGTGCCAGCAGCGTAGGAGGGGACCCCCGGAGAGCTTTCTTT
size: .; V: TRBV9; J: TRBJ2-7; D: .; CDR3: CASSVAYHSEQYF; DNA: TGTGCCAGCAGCGTAGCTTACCATTCCGAGCAGTACTTC
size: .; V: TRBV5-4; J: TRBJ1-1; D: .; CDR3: CASSSGETGGYTEAFF; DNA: TGTGCCAGCAGCTCCGGGGAGACGGGAGGGTACACTGAAGCTTTCTTT
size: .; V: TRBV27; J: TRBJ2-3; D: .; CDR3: CASSLSFLRLPSRPDTQYF; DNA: TGTGCCAGCAGTTTATCGTTTCTTAGGTTGCCCTCTCGTCCAGATACGCAGTATTTT
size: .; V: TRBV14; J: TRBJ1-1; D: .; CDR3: CASSRMEFTEAFF; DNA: TGTGCCAGCAGCCGAATGGAGTTCACTGAAGCTTTCTTT
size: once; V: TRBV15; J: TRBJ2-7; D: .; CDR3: CATSRDRAAYEQYF; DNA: TGTGCCACCAGCAGAGACAGGGCTGCATACGAGCAGTACTTC
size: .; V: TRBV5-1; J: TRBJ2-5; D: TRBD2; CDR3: CASSLASGRGETQYF; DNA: TGCGCCAGCAGCTTGGCTAGCGGGAGAGGAGAGACCCAGTACTTC
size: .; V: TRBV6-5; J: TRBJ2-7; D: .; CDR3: CASSNGGSGLYEQYF; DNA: TGTGCCAGCAGTAACGGCGGGTCAGGCTTATACGAGCAGTACTTC
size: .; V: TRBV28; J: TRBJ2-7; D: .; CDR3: CASSFRVGEQYF; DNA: TGTGCCAGCAGTTTCAGGGTTGGCGAGCAGTACTTC
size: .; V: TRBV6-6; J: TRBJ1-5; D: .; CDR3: CASNLIGGNRPQHF; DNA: TGTGCCAGCAATTTAATTGGTGGGAATCGACCCCAGCATTTT
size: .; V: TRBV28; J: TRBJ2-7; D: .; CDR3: CASSLGRAGSYEQYF; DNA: TGTGCCAGCAGTTTAGGCAGGGCGGGCTCCTACGAGCAGTACTTC
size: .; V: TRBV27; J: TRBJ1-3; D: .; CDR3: CASRGALSGNTIYF; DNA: TGTGCCAGCAGGGGGGCTCTCTCTGGAAACACCATATATTTT
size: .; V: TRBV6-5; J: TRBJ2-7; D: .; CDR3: CASSYSAGDLSAEQYF; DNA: TGTGCCAGCAGTTACTCGGCAGGGGACCTCTCTGCCGAGCAGTACTTC
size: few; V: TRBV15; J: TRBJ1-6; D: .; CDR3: CATSSLVDAGSSYNSPLHF; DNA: TGTGCCACCTCCTCTCTAGTTGACGCGGGCAGCTCCTATAATTCACCCCTCCACTTT
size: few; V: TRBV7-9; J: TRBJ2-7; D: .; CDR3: CASSLHAAHSYEQYF; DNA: TGTGCCAGCAGCTTACACGCAGCCCACTCCTACGAGCAGTACTTC
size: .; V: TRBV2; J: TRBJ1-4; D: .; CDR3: CASSTGLLGEKLFF; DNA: TGTGCCAGCAGCACCGGCTTACTTGGTGAAAAACTGTTTTTT
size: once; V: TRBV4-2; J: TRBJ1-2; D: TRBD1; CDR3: CASSQALQGAYGYTF; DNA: TGTGCCAGCAGCCAAGCCCTACAGGGGGCGTATGGCTACACCTTC
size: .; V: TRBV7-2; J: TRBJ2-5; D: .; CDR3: CASSSGGYQETQYF; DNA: TGTGCCAGCAGCAGCGGTGGGTACCAAGAGACCCAGTACTTC
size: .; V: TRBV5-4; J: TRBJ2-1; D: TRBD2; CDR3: CATWTSGGEGEQFF; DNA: TGTGCCACCTGGACTAGCGGAGGGGAGGGTGAGCAGTTCTTC
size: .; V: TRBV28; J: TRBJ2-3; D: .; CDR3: CASSLTTDTQYF; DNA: TGTGCCAGCAGTTTAACCACAGATACGCAGTATTTT
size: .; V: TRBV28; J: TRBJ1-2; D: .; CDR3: CASSLSGAYGYTF; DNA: TGTGCCAGCAGTTTATCAGGGGCGTATGGCTACACCTTC
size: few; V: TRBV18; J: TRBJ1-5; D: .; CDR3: CASSASENQPQHF; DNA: TGTGCCAGCTCGGCATCGGAAAATCAGCCCCAGCATTTT
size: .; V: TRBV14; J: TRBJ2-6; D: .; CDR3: CASSPYPGANVLTF; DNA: TGTGCCAGCAGCCCGTACCCTGGGGCCAACGTCCTGACTTTC
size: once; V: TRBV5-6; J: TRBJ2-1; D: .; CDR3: CASSLGWTPAYNEQFF; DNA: TGTGCCAGCAGCTTGGGATGGACTCCCGCCTACAATGAGCAGTTCTTC
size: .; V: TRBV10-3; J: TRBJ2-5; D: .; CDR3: CAISTGGEETQYF; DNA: TGTGCCATCAGCACAGGGGGGGAAGAGACCCAGTACTTC
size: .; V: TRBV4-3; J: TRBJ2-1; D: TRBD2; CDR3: CASSQDRALAGGEQFF; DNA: TGCGCCAGCAGCCAAGACAGGGCACTAGCGGGGGGTGAGCAGTTCTTC
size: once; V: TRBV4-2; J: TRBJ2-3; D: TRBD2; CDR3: CASSQEIASGSSTDTQYF; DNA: TGTGCCAGCAGCCAAGAGATAGCTAGCGGGAGCTCGACAGATACGCAGTATTTT
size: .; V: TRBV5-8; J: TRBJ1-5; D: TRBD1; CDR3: CASSLTGASPYSNQPQHF; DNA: TGTGCCAGCAGCCTGACAGGGGCATCTCCGTATAGCAATCAGCCCCAGCATTTT
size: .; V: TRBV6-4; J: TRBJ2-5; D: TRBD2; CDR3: CASTQRGGYQETQYF; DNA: TGTGCCAGCACCCAGCGGGGGGGGTACCAAGAGACCCAGTACTTC
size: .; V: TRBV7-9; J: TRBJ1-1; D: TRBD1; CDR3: CASSAAGGTEAFF; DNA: TGTGCCAGCAGCGCAGCAGGGGGGACTGAAGCTTTCTTT
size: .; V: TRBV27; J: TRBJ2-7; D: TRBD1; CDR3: CASSLQGVLSYEQYF; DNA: TGTGCCAGCAGTCTGCAGGGGGTGCTCTCCTACGAGCAGTACTTC
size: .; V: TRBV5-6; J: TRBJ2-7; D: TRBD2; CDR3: CASSWTSGPRGAYEQYF; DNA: TGTGCCAGCAGCTGGACTAGCGGGCCGAGAGGGGCCTACGAGCAGTACTTC
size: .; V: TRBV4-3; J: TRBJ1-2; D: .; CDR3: CASSRDVNYGYTF; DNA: TGCGCCAGCAGCCGGGACGTCAACTATGGCTACACCTTC
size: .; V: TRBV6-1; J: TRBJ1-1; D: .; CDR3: CASSEQANMNTEAFF; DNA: TGTGCCAGCAGTGAACAGGCAAATATGAACACTGAAGCTTTCTTT
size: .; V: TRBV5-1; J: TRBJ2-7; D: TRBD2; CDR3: CASSPRSGRASEQYF; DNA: TGCGCCAGCAGCCCCCGCTCGGGGAGGGCTAGCGAGCAGTACTTC
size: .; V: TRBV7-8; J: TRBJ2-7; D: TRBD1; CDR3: CASSFHRGLVYEQYF; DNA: TGTGCCAGCAGCTTTCACAGGGGGCTGGTCTACGAGCAGTACTTC
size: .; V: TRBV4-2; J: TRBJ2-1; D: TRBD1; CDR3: CASSQADGTAYNEQFF; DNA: TGTGCCAGCAGCCAAGCGGACGGGACAGCCTACAATGAGCAGTTCTTC
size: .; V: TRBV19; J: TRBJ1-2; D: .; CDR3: CASSIYNYGYTF; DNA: TGTGCCAGTAGTATTTATAACTATGGCTACACCTTC
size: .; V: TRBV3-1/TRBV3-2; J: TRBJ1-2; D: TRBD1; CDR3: CASSQDSARDRANYGYTF; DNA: TGTGCCAGCAGCCAAGATTCCGCCCGGGACAGGGCTAACTATGGCTACACCTTC
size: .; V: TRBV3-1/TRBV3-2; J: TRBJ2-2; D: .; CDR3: CASSLSRQGITGELFF; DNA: TGTGCCAGCAGCCTGTCTCGGCAGGGGATCACCGGGGAGCTGTTTTTT